The clone carrying this T cell receptor (beta chain) has a count of ten or more. Nobody among the patients had been given any treatment before thyroid surgery. V dropped 4 bases and J dropped 8 bases, with 18 bases sitting between them. The CDR3 length is 14 residues. CDR1 is SGHTS, CDR2 YDEGEE, per germline. With MiXCR, TCRdb reprocessed the PCR reads. The data show roughly 23,000 clones, about 14% seen once. The record originates from a study of metastatic and nonmetastatic thyroid tumors. The TCR comes from a female donor with papillary thyroid cancer or a benign thyroid nodule (not recorded which). Some clones in this sample may be carry-over from other donors' samples. The V and J genes are TRBV5-8 and TRBJ1-2; a weak D match, TRBD1 (6 bases). Sequenced input: tumor tissue. The chain's CDR3 is CASSLYGGADGYTF. For the CDR3, the DNA is TGTGCCAGCAGCCTGTACGGGGGGGCCGACGGCTACACCTTC.